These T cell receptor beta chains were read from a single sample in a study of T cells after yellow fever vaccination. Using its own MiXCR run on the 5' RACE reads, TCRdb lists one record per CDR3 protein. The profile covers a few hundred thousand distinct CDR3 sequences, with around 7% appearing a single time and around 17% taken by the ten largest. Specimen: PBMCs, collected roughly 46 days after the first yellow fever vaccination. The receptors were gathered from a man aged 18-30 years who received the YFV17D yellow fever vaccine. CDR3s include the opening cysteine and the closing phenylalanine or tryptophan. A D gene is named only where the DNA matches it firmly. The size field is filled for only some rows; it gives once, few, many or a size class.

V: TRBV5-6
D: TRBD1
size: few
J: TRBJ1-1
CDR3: CASSPTGFGVNTEAFF
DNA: TGTGCCAGCAGCCCGACAGGGTTTGGGGTGAACACTGAAGCTTTCTTT

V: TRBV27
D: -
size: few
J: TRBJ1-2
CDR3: CASSPSGPYYGYTF
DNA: TGTGCCAGCAGTCCCTCGGGGCCCTACTATGGCTACACCTTC

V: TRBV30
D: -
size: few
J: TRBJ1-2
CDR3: CAWSGGWGGGYTF
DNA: TGTGCCTGGAGTGGGGGGTGGGGTGGTGGCTACACCTTC

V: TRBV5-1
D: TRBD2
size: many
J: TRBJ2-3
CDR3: CASSLIRGVADTQYF
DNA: TGCGCCAGCAGCTTGATACGGGGGGTCGCAGATACGCAGTATTTT

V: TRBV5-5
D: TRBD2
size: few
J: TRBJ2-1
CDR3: CASSLEPLAGGRDEQFF
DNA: TGTGCCAGCAGCTTGGAACCTCTAGCGGGGGGGCGCGATGAGCAGTTCTTC

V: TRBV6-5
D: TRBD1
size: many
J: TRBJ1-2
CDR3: CASSYPATGDGGYTF
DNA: TGTGCCAGCAGTTACCCCGCGACAGGGGATGGGGGCTACACCTTC

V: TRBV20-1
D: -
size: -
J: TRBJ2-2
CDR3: CSARDKTAPGDTGELFF
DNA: TGCAGTGCTAGAGATAAAACAGCACCGGGAGACACCGGGGAGCTGTTTTTT

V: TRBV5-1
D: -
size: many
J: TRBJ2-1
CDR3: CASSLAPADNEQFF
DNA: TGCGCCAGCAGCTTGGCCCCAGCGGACAATGAGCAGTTCTTC

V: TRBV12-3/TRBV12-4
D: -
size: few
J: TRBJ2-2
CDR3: CASSQLYRRDTGELFF
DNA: TGTGCCAGCAGTCAGTTGTACAGGCGTGATACCGGGGAGCTGTTTTTT

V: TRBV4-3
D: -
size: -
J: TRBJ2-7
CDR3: CASSQDGVEQYF
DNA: TGCGCCAGCAGCCAAGATGGAGTCGAGCAGTACTTC

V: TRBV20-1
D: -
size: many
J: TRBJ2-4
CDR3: CSAREAADIQYF
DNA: TGCAGTGCTAGAGAGGCTGCTGACATTCAGTACTTC

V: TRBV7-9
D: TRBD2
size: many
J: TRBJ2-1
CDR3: CASSLVVLAGTNEQFF
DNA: TGTGCCAGCAGCTTAGTTGTGCTAGCGGGAACCAATGAGCAGTTCTTC

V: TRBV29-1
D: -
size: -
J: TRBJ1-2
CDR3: CGVGGYGYTF
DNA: TGCGGCGTTGGGGGCTATGGCTACACCTTC

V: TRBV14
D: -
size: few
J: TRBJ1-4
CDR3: CASSQDEGLNEKLFF
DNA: TGTGCCAGCAGCCAAGATGAAGGCCTCAATGAAAAACTGTTTTTT

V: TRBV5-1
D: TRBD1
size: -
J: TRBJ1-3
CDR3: CASSLGTGGERRGNTIYF
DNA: TGCGCCAGCAGCTTGGGCACAGGGGGCGAACGGAGGGGAAACACCATATATTTT

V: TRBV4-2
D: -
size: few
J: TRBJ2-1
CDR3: CASSQEHRYGTPGDEQFF
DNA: TGTGCCAGCAGCCAAGAACACCGATACGGGACACCTGGGGATGAGCAGTTCTTC

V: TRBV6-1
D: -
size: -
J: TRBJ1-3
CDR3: CASGGELSGNTIYF
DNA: TGTGCCTCCGGGGGCGAACTCTCTGGAAACACCATATATTTT

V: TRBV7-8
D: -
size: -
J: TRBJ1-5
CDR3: CASSLGFRDTDQPQHF
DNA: TGTGCCAGCAGCTTAGGTTTCCGAGACACAGATCAGCCCCAGCATTTT

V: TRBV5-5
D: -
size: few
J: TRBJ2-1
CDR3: CASSLVRVAYNEQFF
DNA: TGTGCCAGCAGCTTGGTCAGGGTGGCCTACAATGAGCAGTTCTTC

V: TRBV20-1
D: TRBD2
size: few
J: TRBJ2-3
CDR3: CSASRLAGDEDTQYF
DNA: TGCAGTGCTTCGAGACTAGCGGGGGATGAAGATACGCAGTATTTT

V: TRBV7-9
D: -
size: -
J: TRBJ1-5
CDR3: CASSFTGEANQPQHF
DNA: TGTGCCAGCAGTTTTACGGGAGAAGCAAATCAGCCCCAGCATTTT

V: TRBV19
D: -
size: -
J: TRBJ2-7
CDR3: CASSSGANYEQYF
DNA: TGTGCCAGTAGTTCCGGGGCGAACTACGAGCAGTACTTC

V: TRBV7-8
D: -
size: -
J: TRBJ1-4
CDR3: CDSSLPNEKLFF
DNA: TGTGACAGCAGCTTACCCAATGAAAAACTGTTTTTT

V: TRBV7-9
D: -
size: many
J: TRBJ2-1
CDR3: CASSTPGTVTRFF
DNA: TGTGCCAGCAGCACCCCGGGGACTGTCACGCGGTTCTTC

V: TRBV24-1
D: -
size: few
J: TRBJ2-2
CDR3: CATDPWNTGELFF
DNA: TGTGCCACCGACCCGTGGAACACCGGGGAGCTGTTTTTT

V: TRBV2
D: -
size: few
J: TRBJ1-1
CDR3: CASRETGENTEAFF
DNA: TGTGCCAGCAGGGAGACAGGCGAGAACACTGAAGCTTTCTTT

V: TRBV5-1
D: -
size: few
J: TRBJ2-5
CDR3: CASSKQETQYF
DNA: TGCGCCAGCAGCAAACAAGAGACCCAGTACTTC

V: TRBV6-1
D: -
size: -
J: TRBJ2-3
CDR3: CASTRDPGGTDTQYF
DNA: TGTGCCAGCACTCGGGACCCCGGGGGCACAGATACGCAGTATTTT

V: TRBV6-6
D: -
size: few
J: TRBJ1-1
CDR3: CASSGSGSEAFF
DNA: TGTGCCAGCTCGGGATCGGGCTCTGAAGCTTTCTTT

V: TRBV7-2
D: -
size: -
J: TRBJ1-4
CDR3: CASSLEYNEKLFF
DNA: TGTGCCAGCAGCTTAGAATATAATGAAAAACTGTTTTTT

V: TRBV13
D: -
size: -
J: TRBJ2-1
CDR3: CASSLGGWGPVTSSYNEQFF
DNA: TGTGCCAGCAGCTTAGGCGGCTGGGGGCCCGTCACAAGCTCCTACAATGAGCAGTTCTTC

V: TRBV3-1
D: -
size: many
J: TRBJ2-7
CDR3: CASSQISYEQYF
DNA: TGTGCCAGCAGCCAGATTTCCTACGAGCAGTACTTC

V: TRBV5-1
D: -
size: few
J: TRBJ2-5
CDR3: CASGEIGGLEETQYF
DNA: TGCGCCAGCGGGGAAATCGGGGGGCTCGAAGAGACCCAGTACTTC

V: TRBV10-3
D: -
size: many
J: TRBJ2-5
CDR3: CAISEGWETQYF
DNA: TGTGCCATCAGTGAGGGATGGGAGACCCAGTACTTC

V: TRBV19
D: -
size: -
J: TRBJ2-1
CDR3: CASSFPWGKDSGAYNEQFF
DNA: TGTGCCAGTAGTTTCCCATGGGGAAAGGACAGCGGCGCCTACAATGAGCAGTTCTTC

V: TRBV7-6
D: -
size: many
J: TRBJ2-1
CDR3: CASSLSLQSSYNEQFF
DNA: TGTGCCAGCAGCTTATCACTTCAGAGCTCCTACAATGAGCAGTTCTTC

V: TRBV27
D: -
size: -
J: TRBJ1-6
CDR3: CASSLSFGVRDSPLHF
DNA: TGTGCCAGCAGTTTATCGTTCGGTGTCAGGGATTCACCCCTCCACTTT

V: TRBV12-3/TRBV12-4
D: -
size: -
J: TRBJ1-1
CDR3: CASSLQGGKTEAFF
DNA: TGTGCCAGCAGTTTACAGGGAGGGAAAACTGAAGCTTTCTTT

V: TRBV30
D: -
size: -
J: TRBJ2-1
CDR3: CAWSGGYNEQFF
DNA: TGTGCCTGGAGCGGTGGTTACAATGAGCAGTTCTTC

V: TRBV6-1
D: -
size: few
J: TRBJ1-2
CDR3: CASSNASPRGYGYTF
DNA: TGTGCCAGCAGTAACGCTTCTCCTAGGGGGTATGGCTACACCTTC

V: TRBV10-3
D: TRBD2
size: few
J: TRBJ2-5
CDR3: CAISEERGWQETQYF
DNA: TGTGCCATCAGTGAGGAGCGGGGGTGGCAAGAGACCCAGTACTTC

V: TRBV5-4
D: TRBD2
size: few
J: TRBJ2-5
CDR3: CASSPLAGAAETQYF
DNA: TGTGCCAGCAGCCCACTAGCGGGGGCGGCGGAGACCCAGTACTTC

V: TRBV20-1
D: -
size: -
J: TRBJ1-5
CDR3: CSAKQGGDQPQHF
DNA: TGCAGTGCTAAACAGGGAGGGGACCAGCCCCAGCATTTT